Below, 4 T cell receptor beta chains from the same sample are listed, as sequenced in a study of kidney transplant recipient with SARS-CoV-2 infection. TCRdb processed the reads anew with MiXCR; each CDR3 protein has one entry. Among roughly 230,000 distinct CDR3 sequences listed, roughly 26% were seen once. Sequencing used a blood sample, obtained at baseline and on day 111 from a kidney transplant recipient. These receptors all come from a male patient younger than 45 who had COVID-19 and was a kidney transplant recipient. Some T cells may trace back to the graft donor.

On this clonotype: An end of the junction does not agree with germline; a read error may underlie this. The rearrangement joins TRBV3-1 to TRBJ1-1, with D unclear. Germline assignment: CDR1 LGHDT and CDR2 YNNKEL (reference sequence). CDR3 length: 17 amino acids. The CDR3: CAGSGEGPISIRTEAFF. The CDR3 nucleotides read TGTGCCGGCAGCGGTGAGGGTCCCATTTCAATTCGCACTGAAGCTTTCTTT.

This clonotype was counted at least ten times. DNA for the CDR3: TGCAGTGCTAGAGATACTTTAGCTCGGAATGGCTACACCTTC. Encoded protein: CSARDTLARNGYTF. The chain has TRBV20-1 and TRBJ1-2; D gene ambiguous. V lost 0 bases and J 6 bases, leaving 14 bases between the germline ends. There are 14 residues in the CDR3. The germline V gene has CDR1 DFQATT and CDR2 SNEGSKA (reference sequence).

The chain carries TRBV15 and TRBJ2-1, with D unresolved. CDR1 and CDR2 from the germline V gene are LNHNV and YYDKDF (reference sequence). V lost 3 bases to trimming and J lost 9 bases, with 9 bases between them. This CDR3 region has 12 residues. The CDR3 is CATSSEHGEQFF. The CDR3, as DNA: TGTGCCACCAGCAGTGAACACGGTGAGCAGTTCTTC.

In its sample, this clonotype was seen many times. The rearrangement uses TRBV6-5 and TRBJ1-5, with D maybe TRBD1 (5 bases). The CDR3 spans 14 residues. Germline V CDR1 and CDR2: MNHEY, SVGAGI. V lost 5 bases, J lost 2 bases, and 10 bases lay in between. The CDR3 DNA follows: TGTGCCAGCAGTCCAGGGTCAGGCAATCAGCCCCAGCATTTT. Translation gives CASSPGSGNQPQHF.